The rows below give T cell receptor beta chains drawn from one sample of a study of regulatory T cells in long-lasting Graves disease. TCRdb processed the multiplex PCR reads anew with MiXCR; each CDR3 protein has one entry. This sample yields roughly 500,000 distinct CDR3 sequences, of which 13% are seen a single time; about 10% belongs to the top ten. The same sample was also studied in work on T cells in Graves' hyperthyroidism and ophthalmopathy.

The specimen comprised peripheral blood mononuclear cells (PBMCs), sampled at new diagnosis, from a patient treated with antithyroid drugs. These receptors were taken from a man aged 30 to 39 with Graves disease. CDR3s include the opening cysteine and the closing phenylalanine or tryptophan. D genes are given only for firm matches. Part of the rows lack a size; the others show once, few, many or a class for expanded clones.

CDR3 | DNA | size | J | D | V
CASSPRSTLNSPLHF | TGTGCCAGCAGCCCTAGATCGACGTTGAATTCACCCCTCCACTTT | many | TRBJ1-6 | NA | TRBV12-3/TRBV12-4
CAWSGGAGQTYEQYF | TGTGCCTGGAGTGGGGGGGCCGGACAGACGTACGAGCAGTACTTC | many | TRBJ2-7 | NA | TRBV30
CASGYVANYGYTF | TGTGCCAGCGGCTACGTAGCTAACTATGGCTACACCTTC | NA | TRBJ1-2 | NA | TRBV7-9
CSSAGGGTWQPQHF | TGCAGTTCCGCAGGGGGGGGCACATGGCAGCCCCAGCATTTT | many | TRBJ1-5 | TRBD1 | TRBV20-1
CSVLTGAGTMGGTQYF | TGCAGCGTTCTCACGGGTGCGGGGACAATGGGAGGGACGCAGTATTTT | many | TRBJ2-3 | NA | TRBV29-1
CAISESHRSTDTQYF | TGTGCCATCAGTGAGTCACACAGGAGCACAGATACGCAGTATTTT | NA | TRBJ2-3 | NA | TRBV10-3
CASSSPLWPYGYTF | TGTGCCAGCAGTTCCCCGCTCTGGCCCTATGGCTACACCTTC | NA | TRBJ1-2 | NA | TRBV6-5
CASSLFPPRGEGGELFF | TGTGCCAGCAGTTTATTCCCGCCCCGCGGAGAGGGCGGGGAGCTGTTTTTT | NA | TRBJ2-2 | NA | TRBV27
CSGEDFYDEQFF | TGCAGCGGGGAGGATTTCTACGATGAGCAGTTCTTC | NA | TRBJ2-1 | NA | TRBV20-1
CASNQGHTDTQYF | TGTGCCAGCAACCAGGGACACACAGATACGCAGTATTTT | many | TRBJ2-3 | NA | TRBV28
CASSDSLGSRGNEQFF | TGTGCCAGCAGTGACTCACTGGGGAGCAGGGGCAATGAGCAGTTCTTC | many | TRBJ2-1 | NA | TRBV6-4
CASSLRRSGPGELFF | TGTGCCAGCAGCTTAAGGAGGTCGGGTCCCGGGGAGCTGTTTTTT | few | TRBJ2-2 | NA | TRBV13
CAWSNRAVSTEAFF | TGTGCCTGGAGTAACAGGGCCGTGTCCACTGAAGCTTTCTTT | many | TRBJ1-1 | NA | TRBV30